This T cell receptor beta chain was sequenced in a study of blood T cell repertoires in COVID-19. Study as a whole: Some COVID-19 samples were acute and others convalescent; all came from the United States, Italy and Spain.

The assay was immunoSEQ multiplex PCR, and TCRdb's table has in-frame clones only and misses some. The sample has more than 25,000 clones, 83% seen once. This CDR3 has 15 amino acids. V trimming: 6 bases; J trimming: 6 bases; junction bases outside the gene matches: 6. From germline, CDR1 is MNHEY and CDR2 SVGAGI. Material for sequencing was peripheral blood. This clonotype originated in a man aged 70 or older with active COVID-19. The rearrangement joins TRBV6-5 to TRBJ2-1; 12 bases agree with TRBD2. In nucleotides, the CDR3 is TGTGCCAGCAGCCAGACGGGACTAGCGGGCAATGAGCAGTTCTTC. Translated, it gives CASSQTGLAGNEQFF.